The 15 T cell receptor beta chains presented below share a single source sample, sequenced in a study of blood T cell repertoires in COVID-19. The protocol was immunoSEQ multiplex PCR, while the TCRdb copy is restricted to in-frame clones and leaves out a portion. The top ten clones hold about 5% of a sample with about 210,000 clones, 80% to 90% of them seen once. What was sequenced was peripheral blood. The receptors stem from a woman aged 80 or older with acute or convalescent COVID-19.

The chain has TRBV3-1 (or the pseudogene TRBV3-2) and TRBJ1-3, with D unresolved. V lost 0 bases and J 3 bases, leaving 9 bases between the germline ends. Germline values: CDR1 LGHDT, CDR2 YNNKEL (reference sequence). The CDR3 length is 15 residues. CDR3 nucleotide sequence: TGTGCCAGCAGCCAAGATACCGTCGGTGGAAACACCATATATTTT. As protein: CASSQDTVGGNTIYF.

This sequence joins TRBV18 and TRBJ2-3; possible D gene TRBD2, 5 bases. Germline assignment: CDR1 KGHSH and CDR2 LQKENI. The V and J ends lost 2 bases and 2 bases respectively, with 14 bases between them. This CDR3 is built from 16 residues. This chain's CDR3 is CASSPDLAVNTDTQYF. The CDR3 DNA reads as TGTGCCAGCTCACCAGACCTAGCCGTTAACACAGATACGCAGTATTTT.

The chain links TRBV18 to TRBJ2-7, with TRBD2 matching over 14 bases. The CDR3 length is 17 residues. Germline V gene lookup returns CDR1 KGHSH and CDR2 LQKENI. V trimming: 8 bases; J trimming: 4 bases; junction bases outside the gene matches: 13. The CDR3 reads CASTPPGTSGSIYEQYF. CDR3 DNA: TGTGCCAGCACTCCCCCCGGGACTAGCGGGAGTATATACGAGCAGTACTTC.

There are a few counts of this clone. The genes are TRBV6-1 and TRBJ1-2; maybe TRBD1 (6 bases). Germline CDR1 is MNHNS and CDR2 is SASEGT. CDR3 length: 15 residues. V lost 1 base, J lost 8 bases, and 17 bases lay in between. CDR3 coding DNA: TGTGCCAGCAGTGAAGGATTATTAGGGACACAAGGCTACACCTTC. Its translation is CASSEGLLGTQGYTF.

This chain uses TRBV2 with TRBJ1-2; perhaps TRBD1 as D (5 bases). Trimming took 9 bases from V and 4 from J, leaving 12 bases between them. CDR1 and CDR2 (germline): SNHLY, FYNNEI. The CDR3 has 12 residues. In DNA form, the CDR3 reads TGTGCCAGTACCAGGGTTCCCTATGGCTACACCTTC. Its protein is CASTRVPYGYTF.

This clone was seen only a few times. The rearrangement uses TRBV18 and TRBJ1-2; tentatively, D is TRBD1 (5 bases). The CDR3 is 15 amino acids. Germline lookup yields CDR1 KGHSH and CDR2 LQKENI. Trimming removed 4 bases at V and 4 bases at J, with 16 bases between. CDR3 amino acids: CASSLRNTGIYGYTF. CDR3 in DNA: TGTGCCAGCTCACTTCGAAACACAGGAATCTATGGCTACACCTTC.

About this clone itself: The same CDR3 is also encoded by other DNA sequences in this sample. This rearrangement joins TRBV20-1 to TRBJ1-2; 7 nucleotides align to TRBD1. The germline V gene encodes CDR1 DFQATT and CDR2 SNEGSKA (reference sequence). The CDR3 runs 11 residues. The trim removed 3 bases at V and 5 bases at J, leaving 0 bases unmatched. CDR3 nucleotides: TGCAGTGCTAGGACAGGGTATGGCTACACCTTC. Protein sequence: CSARTGYGYTF.

This clone appeared a single time. This chain connects TRBV6-1 to TRBJ1-5; D gene uncertain. Trimming removed 2 bases from V and 2 bases from J, with 13 bases in between. Germline V gene sequence: CDR1 MNHNS, CDR2 SASEGT. The CDR3 is 16 amino acids. CDR3 bases: TGTGCCAGCAGTGAATATGAGGGTAGAGGCAATCAGCCCCAGCATTTT. It translates to CASSEYEGRGNQPQHF.

The V gene is TRBV7-2, the J gene TRBJ1-2; D remains ambiguous. The CDR3 is 14 residues long. Germline CDR1 is SGHTA and CDR2 is FQGNSA. Trimming shortened V by 0 bases and J by 5 bases, and 10 bases separated the two germline ends. The CDR3 protein is CASSLALAGYGYTF. For the CDR3, the DNA is TGTGCCAGCAGCTTAGCCCTCGCGGGGTATGGCTACACCTTC.

CDR3 sequence reads: CSAKGNSPLHF. As DNA, the CDR3 is TGCAGTGCTAAGGGGAATTCACCCCTCCACTTT. The chain employs TRBV20-1 and TRBJ1-6, with a possible D match to TRBD1 (5 bases). The CDR3 has 11 residues. The germline V and J ends were trimmed by 4 bases and 7 bases, with 5 bases remaining between them. Looked up from germline, CDR1 is DFQATT and CDR2 is SNEGSKA (reference sequence).

This clone was counted a single time. The J gene is TRBJ1-5, the V gene TRBV5-5; no firm D call. The V gene lost 4 bases and the J gene lost 5 bases, with 7 bases spanning the gap. The CDR3 covers 12 residues. Germline V gives CDR1 SGHKS, CDR2 YYEKEE (reference sequence). The CDR3 DNA reads as TGTGCCAGCAGCGAGCAGGATCAGCCCCAGCATTTT. It codes for CASSEQDQPQHF.

The V and J genes are TRBV19 and TRBJ2-1, with D tentatively TRBD1 (6 bases). Germline V gives CDR1 LNHDA, CDR2 SQIVND (reference sequence). V lost 7 bases and J lost 2, with 12 bases in between. The CDR3 has 14 residues. CDR3 bases: TGTGCCAGTAAACAGGGTCGGGCCTACAATGAGCAGTTCTTC. Its protein product is CASKQGRAYNEQFF.

V gene TRBV3-1 (or the pseudogene TRBV3-2) combines with J gene TRBJ1-2; no clear D gene. V shed 1 base and J shed 3 bases, with 9 bases lying between them. CDR3 length: 14 amino acids. The germline V gene encodes CDR1 LGHDT and CDR2 YNNKEL (reference sequence). Written as DNA, the CDR3 is TGTGCCAGCAGCCAAGGGCCTCCCGACTATGGCTACACCTTC. Its translation: CASSQGPPDYGYTF.

The chain uses TRBV6-5 and TRBJ2-7; the match to TRBD1 covers 8 bases. Looked up from germline, CDR1 is MNHEY and CDR2 is SVGAGI. V shed 7 bases and J 2 bases; nucleotides not matched to a gene: 7. This CDR3 spans 14 amino acids. The CDR3 DNA is TGTGCCAGCATTTCCGGACAGGGTACCTACGAGCAGTACTTC. Translated, it gives CASISGQGTYEQYF.

V gene TRBV7-9 combines with J gene TRBJ1-1; D is possibly TRBD1 (5 bases). The CDR3 is made up of 13 amino acids. Germline V gene sequence: CDR1 SEHNR, CDR2 FQNEAQ (reference sequence). V lost 4 bases and J 5 bases, leaving 11 bases between the germline ends. The CDR3 is CASSSLHRTEAFF. In DNA form, the CDR3 reads TGTGCCAGCAGCTCCTTACACAGGACTGAAGCTTTCTTT. Looking up the rest from reference TRBV7-9 and TRBJ1-1 gives the full variable domain: DTGVSQNPRHKITKRGQNVTFRCDPISEHNRLYWYRQTLGQGPEFLTYFQNEAQLEKSRLLSDRFSAERPKGSFSTLEIQRTEQGDSAMYLCASSSLHRTEAFFGQGTRLTVV.